Listed below are T cell receptor beta chains from one sample, sequenced in a study of blood T cell repertoires in COVID-19. The protocol was immunoSEQ multiplex PCR, while the TCRdb copy is restricted to in-frame clones and leaves out a portion. The sample includes about 36,000 clones, over 65% of them seen just once. The specimen was peripheral blood. These receptors were obtained from a man aged 55 to 70 with active COVID-19. Both conserved end residues are part of each CDR3. The D gene is left open where the match is weak. Some rows mark clone size as missing; the rest say once, few, many or name a class of expanded clone.

TRBJ1-3	16	-	-	TRBV3-1/TRBV3-2	CASSQMRPRSGNTIYF	TGTGCCAGCAGCCAAATGCGGCCCCGCTCTGGAAACACCATATATTTT
TRBJ2-3	13	-	-	TRBV19	CASSVSGTPAQYF	TGTGCCAGTAGTGTGTCCGGGACTCCTGCGCAGTATTTT
TRBJ2-1	16	-	-	TRBV3-1/TRBV3-2	CASSRSVSSPGNEQFF	TGTGCCAGCAGCCGCTCCGTCTCCTCCCCGGGCAATGAGCAGTTCTTC
TRBJ2-3	15	TRBD1	-	TRBV5-4	CASLNRDRATDTQYF	TGTGCCAGCCTTAACCGGGACAGGGCAACAGATACGCAGTATTTT
TRBJ1-6	15	-	-	TRBV11-2	CASSLAARGNSPLHF	TGTGCCAGCAGCTTAGCGGCCAGGGGTAATTCACCCCTCCACTTT
TRBJ2-7	14	-	-	TRBV6-1	CASSEQGEVYEQYF	TGTGCCAGCAGTGAACAGGGGGAGGTATACGAGCAGTACTTC
TRBJ1-3	15	-	-	TRBV27	CASSLGGISGNTIYF	TGTGCCAGCAGTTTGGGAGGCATCTCTGGAAACACCATATATTTT
TRBJ1-4	14	-	-	TRBV27	CASSLTGTNEKLFF	TGTGCCAGCAGTTTAACGGGAACTAATGAAAAACTGTTTTTT
TRBJ1-6	19	TRBD1	once	TRBV7-3	CASSSKPRTGFSYNSPLHF	TGTGCCAGCAGCTCAAAACCCCGGACAGGGTTCTCCTATAATTCACCCCTCCACTTT
TRBJ2-2	15	TRBD2	-	TRBV18	CASSPTSGRSGELFF	TGTGCCAGCTCACCAACTAGCGGGAGATCAGGGGAGCTGTTTTTT
TRBJ1-1	15	TRBD1	-	TRBV19	CASSPRDSRPVEAFF	TGTGCCAGTAGTCCCCGGGACAGCAGGCCCGTTGAAGCTTTCTTT
TRBJ2-1	14	TRBD2	-	TRBV5-6	CASSAGGTGNEQFF	TGTGCCAGCAGCGCGGGGGGGACCGGCAATGAGCAGTTCTTC
TRBJ2-5	16	TRBD1	-	TRBV9	CASSVSPGQVIETQYF	TGTGCCAGCAGCGTTAGCCCGGGACAGGTCATCGAGACCCAGTACTTC
TRBJ1-2	14	TRBD1	-	TRBV28	CASTREQGAGGYTF	TGTGCCAGCACCCGAGAACAGGGGGCCGGGGGCTACACCTTC
TRBJ1-3	16	TRBD1	-	TRBV5-8	CASSEGQGAQGNTIYF	TGTGCCAGCAGCGAGGGACAGGGGGCGCAGGGAAACACCATATATTTT
TRBJ2-1	17	TRBD2	-	TRBV4-3	CASSQDLSGGRYNEQFF	TGCGCCAGCAGCCAAGATCTTAGCGGGGGTCGCTACAATGAGCAGTTCTTC
TRBJ1-1	17	TRBD1	-	TRBV27	CASSLDRQGLSNTEAFF	TGTGCCAGCAGTTTGGACAGGCAGGGATTATCGAACACTGAAGCTTTCTTT
TRBJ1-2	14	-	few	TRBV12-2	CASRLGRTLSGYTF	TGTGCAAGTCGCTTGGGCAGGACACTCAGTGGCTACACCTTC
TRBJ2-1	15	TRBD1	-	TRBV5-1	CASSLMGQGYNEQFF	TGCGCCAGCAGCTTGATGGGACAGGGCTACAATGAGCAGTTCTTC
TRBJ2-1	15	TRBD2	-	TRBV7-9	CASTHTSGRPNEQFF	TGTGCCAGCACTCACACTAGCGGGCGCCCCAATGAGCAGTTCTTC
TRBJ1-5	14	-	-	TRBV27	CASRPGQSNQPQHF	TGTGCCAGCAGGCCAGGACAGAGCAATCAGCCCCAGCATTTT
TRBJ2-1	15	TRBD2	-	TRBV12-5	CASGLVAGPYNEQFF	TGTGCTAGTGGTTTGGTAGCGGGACCCTACAATGAGCAGTTCTTC
TRBJ2-1	12	-	-	TRBV19	CASSPQADEQFF	TGTGCCAGTAGTCCACAGGCGGATGAGCAGTTCTTC
TRBJ2-2	16	TRBD1	-	TRBV5-1	CASKPDDRGLTGELFF	TGCGCCAGCAAGCCCGACGACAGGGGCCTCACCGGGGAGCTGTTTTTT
TRBJ1-4	15	TRBD1	-	TRBV5-6	CASSSWTGDSEKLFF	TGTGCCAGCAGCTCTTGGACAGGGGATTCTGAAAAACTGTTTTTT
TRBJ2-1	16	TRBD2	-	TRBV9	CASSVDRLAANNEQFF	TGTGCCAGCAGCGTAGATCGACTAGCGGCAAACAATGAGCAGTTCTTC
TRBJ2-7	15	-	-	TRBV9	CASSFQGGDSYEQYF	TGTGCCAGCAGCTTCCAGGGGGGAGATTCCTACGAGCAGTACTTC
TRBJ1-1	14	TRBD1	-	TRBV6-5	CASTLQGGNTEAFF	TGTGCCAGCACCTTACAGGGGGGGAACACTGAAGCTTTCTTT
TRBJ2-1	14	TRBD2	-	TRBV2	CASSDQRGLNEQFF	TGTGCCAGCAGTGATCAGCGGGGGCTCAATGAGCAGTTCTTC
TRBJ2-7	15	-	-	TRBV4-3	CASSRFAGWSYEQYF	TGCGCCAGCAGCCGTTTTGCGGGTTGGTCCTACGAGCAGTACTTC